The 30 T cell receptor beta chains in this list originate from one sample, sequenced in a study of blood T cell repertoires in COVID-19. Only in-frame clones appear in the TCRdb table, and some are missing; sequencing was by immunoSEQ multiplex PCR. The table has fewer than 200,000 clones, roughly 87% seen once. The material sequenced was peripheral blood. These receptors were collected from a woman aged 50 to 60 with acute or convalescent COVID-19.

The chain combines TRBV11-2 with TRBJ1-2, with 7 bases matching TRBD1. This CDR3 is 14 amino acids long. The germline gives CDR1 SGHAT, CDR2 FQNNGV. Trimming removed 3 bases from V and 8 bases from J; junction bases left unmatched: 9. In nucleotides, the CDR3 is TGTGCCAGCAGCTTCTCTGACAGGGTGGGGGGCTACACCTTC. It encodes CASSFSDRVGGYTF.

The CDR3 region has the DNA TGTGCCAGCAAAGGACTTTACAATGAGCAGTTCTTC. Its protein product is CASKGLYNEQFF. The chain combines TRBV6-5 with TRBJ2-1; D is possibly TRBD2 (5 bases). The CDR3 extends over 12 amino acids. Germline V CDR1 and CDR2: MNHEY, SVGAGI. V lost 7 bases and J lost 4, with 8 bases in between.

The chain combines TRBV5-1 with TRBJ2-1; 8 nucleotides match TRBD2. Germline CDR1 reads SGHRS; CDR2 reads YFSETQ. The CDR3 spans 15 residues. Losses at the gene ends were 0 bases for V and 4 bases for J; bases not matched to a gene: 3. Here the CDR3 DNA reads TGCGCCAGCAGCTTGGACCTAGCGGGTTACAATGAGCAGTTCTTC. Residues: CASSLDLAGYNEQFF.

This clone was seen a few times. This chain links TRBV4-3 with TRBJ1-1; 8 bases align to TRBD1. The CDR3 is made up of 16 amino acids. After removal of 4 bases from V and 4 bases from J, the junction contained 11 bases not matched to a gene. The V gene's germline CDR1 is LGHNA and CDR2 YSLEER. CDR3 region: CASSRSMDRVSTEAFF. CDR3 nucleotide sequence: TGCGCCAGCAGCCGCTCCATGGACAGGGTTTCCACTGAAGCTTTCTTT.

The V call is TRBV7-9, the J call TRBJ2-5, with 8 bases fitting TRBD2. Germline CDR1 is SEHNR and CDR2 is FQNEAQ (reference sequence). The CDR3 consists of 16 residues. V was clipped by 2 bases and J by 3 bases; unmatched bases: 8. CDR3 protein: CASSLWSGGLEETQYF. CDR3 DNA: TGTGCCAGCAGCTTATGGAGCGGGGGCCTTGAAGAGACCCAGTACTTC.

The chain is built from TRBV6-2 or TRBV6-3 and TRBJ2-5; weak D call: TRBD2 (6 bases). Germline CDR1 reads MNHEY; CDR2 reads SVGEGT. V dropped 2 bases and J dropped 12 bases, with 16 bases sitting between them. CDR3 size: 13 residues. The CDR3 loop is CASSYGGKAAKYF. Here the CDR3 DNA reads TGTGCCAGCAGTTACGGGGGGAAGGCAGCTAAGTACTTC.

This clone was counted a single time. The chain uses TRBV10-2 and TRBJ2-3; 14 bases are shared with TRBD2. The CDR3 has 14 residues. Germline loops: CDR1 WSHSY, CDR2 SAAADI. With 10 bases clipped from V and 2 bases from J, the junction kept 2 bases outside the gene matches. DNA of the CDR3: TGCGCCACGGGACTAGCGGGGGCCACAGATACGCAGTATTTT. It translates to CATGLAGATDTQYF.

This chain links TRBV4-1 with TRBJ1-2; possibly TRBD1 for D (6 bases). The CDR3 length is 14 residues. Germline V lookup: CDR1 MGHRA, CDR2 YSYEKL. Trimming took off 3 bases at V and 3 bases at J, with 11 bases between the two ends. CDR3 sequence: CASSHAGTYYGYTF. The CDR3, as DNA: TGCGCCAGCAGCCACGCCGGGACATACTATGGCTACACCTTC.

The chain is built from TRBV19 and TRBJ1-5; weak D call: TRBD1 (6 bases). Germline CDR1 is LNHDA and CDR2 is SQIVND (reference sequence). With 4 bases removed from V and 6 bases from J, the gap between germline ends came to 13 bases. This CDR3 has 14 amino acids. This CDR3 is CASSTPGTSQPQHF. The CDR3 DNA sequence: TGTGCCAGTAGTACCCCGGGGACAAGTCAGCCCCAGCATTTT.

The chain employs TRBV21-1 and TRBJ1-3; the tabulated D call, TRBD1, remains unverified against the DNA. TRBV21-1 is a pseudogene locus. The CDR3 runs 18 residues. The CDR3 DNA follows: TGTGCCAGCAGCAAATTTGAGGCCGGACACTTCTCTGGAAACACCATATATTTT. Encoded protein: CASSKFEAGHFSGNTIYF.

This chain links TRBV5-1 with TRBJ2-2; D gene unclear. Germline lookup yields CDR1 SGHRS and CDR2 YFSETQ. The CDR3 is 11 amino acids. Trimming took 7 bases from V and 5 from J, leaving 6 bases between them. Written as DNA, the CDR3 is TGCGCCAGCGAGAATACCGGGGAGCTGTTTTTT. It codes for CASENTGELFF.

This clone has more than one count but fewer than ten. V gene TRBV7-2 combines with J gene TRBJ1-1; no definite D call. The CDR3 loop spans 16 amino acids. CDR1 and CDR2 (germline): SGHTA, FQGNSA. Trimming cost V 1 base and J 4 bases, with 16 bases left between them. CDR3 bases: TGTGCCAGCAGCTTAGGGAGGCTTCCCGGAGGCACTGAAGCTTTCTTT. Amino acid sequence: CASSLGRLPGGTEAFF.

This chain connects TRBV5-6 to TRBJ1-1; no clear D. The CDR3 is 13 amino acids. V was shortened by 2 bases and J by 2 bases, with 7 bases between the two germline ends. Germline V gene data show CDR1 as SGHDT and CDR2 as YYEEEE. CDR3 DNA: TGTGCCAGCAGCTTCCCAGAAAACACTGAAGCTTTCTTT. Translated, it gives CASSFPENTEAFF.

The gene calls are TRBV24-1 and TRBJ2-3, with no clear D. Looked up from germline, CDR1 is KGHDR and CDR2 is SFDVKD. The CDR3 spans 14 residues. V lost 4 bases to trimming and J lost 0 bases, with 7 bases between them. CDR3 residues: CATSDYHSTDTQYF. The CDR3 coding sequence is TGTGCCACCAGTGACTACCACAGCACAGATACGCAGTATTTT.

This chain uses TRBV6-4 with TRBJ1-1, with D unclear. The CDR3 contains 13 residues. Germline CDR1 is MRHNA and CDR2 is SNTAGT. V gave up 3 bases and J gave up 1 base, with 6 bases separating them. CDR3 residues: CASSERENTEAFF. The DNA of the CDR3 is TGTGCCAGCAGTGAACGGGAGAACACTGAAGCTTTCTTT.

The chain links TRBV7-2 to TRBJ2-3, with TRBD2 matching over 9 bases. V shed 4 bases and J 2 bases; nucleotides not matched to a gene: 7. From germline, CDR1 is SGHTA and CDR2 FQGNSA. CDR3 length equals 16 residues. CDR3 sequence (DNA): TGTGCCAGCAGCTCCCGGCGGGGGGGTTACACAGATACGCAGTATTTT. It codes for CASSSRRGGYTDTQYF.

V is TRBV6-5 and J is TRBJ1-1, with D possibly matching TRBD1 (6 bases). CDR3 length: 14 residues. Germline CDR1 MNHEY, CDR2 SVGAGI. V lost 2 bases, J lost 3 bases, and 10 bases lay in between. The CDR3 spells CASSYERTDTEAFF. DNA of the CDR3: TGTGCCAGCAGTTACGAAAGGACAGACACTGAAGCTTTCTTT.

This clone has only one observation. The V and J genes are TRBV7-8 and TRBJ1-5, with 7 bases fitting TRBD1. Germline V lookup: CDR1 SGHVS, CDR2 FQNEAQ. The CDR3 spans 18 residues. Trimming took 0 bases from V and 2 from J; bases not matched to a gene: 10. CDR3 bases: TGTGCCAGCAGCTTAGCGCGCGACAGGGCGGGTGGCAATCAGCCCCAGCATTTT. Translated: CASSLARDRAGGNQPQHF.

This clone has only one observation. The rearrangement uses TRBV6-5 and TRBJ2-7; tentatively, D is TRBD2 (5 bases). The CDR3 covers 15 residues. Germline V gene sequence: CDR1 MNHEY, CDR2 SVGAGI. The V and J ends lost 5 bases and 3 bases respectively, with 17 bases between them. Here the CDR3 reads CASSPGRRRIYEQYF. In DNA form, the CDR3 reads TGTGCCAGCAGTCCGGGTAGGAGGCGCATCTACGAGCAGTACTTC.

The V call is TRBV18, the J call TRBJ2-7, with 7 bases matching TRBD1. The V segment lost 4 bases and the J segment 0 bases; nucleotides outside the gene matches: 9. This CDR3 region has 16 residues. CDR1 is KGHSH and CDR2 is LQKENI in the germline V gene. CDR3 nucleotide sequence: TGTGCCAGCTCACGAAACAGGGGAGAGAGCTCCTACGAGCAGTACTTC. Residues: CASSRNRGESSYEQYF.

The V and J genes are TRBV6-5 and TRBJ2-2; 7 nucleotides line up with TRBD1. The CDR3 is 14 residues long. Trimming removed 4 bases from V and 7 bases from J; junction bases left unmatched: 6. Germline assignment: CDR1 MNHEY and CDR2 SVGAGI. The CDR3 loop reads CASSSYRGRGELFF. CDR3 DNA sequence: TGTGCCAGCAGTTCATACAGGGGTCGCGGGGAGCTGTTTTTT.

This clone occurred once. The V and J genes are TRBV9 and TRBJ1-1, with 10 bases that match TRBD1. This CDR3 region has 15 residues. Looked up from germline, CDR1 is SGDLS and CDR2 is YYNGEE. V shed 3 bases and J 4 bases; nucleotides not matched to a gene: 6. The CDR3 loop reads CASSAGDRGGTEAFF. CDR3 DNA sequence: TGTGCCAGCAGCGCCGGGGACAGGGGCGGCACTGAAGCTTTCTTT.

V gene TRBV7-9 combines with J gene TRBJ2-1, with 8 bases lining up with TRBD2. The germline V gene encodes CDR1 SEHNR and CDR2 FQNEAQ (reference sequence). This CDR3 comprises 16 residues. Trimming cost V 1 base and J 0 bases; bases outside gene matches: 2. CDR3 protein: CASSLDSGASYNEQFF. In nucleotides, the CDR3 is TGTGCCAGCAGCTTAGATAGCGGGGCCTCCTACAATGAGCAGTTCTTC.

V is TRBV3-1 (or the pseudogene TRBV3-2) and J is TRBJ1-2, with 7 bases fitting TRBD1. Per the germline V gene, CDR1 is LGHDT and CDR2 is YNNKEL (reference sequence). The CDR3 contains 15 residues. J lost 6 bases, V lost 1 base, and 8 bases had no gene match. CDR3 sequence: CASSQGVGTVNGYTF. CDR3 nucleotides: TGTGCCAGCAGCCAAGGGGTAGGGACAGTAAATGGCTACACCTTC.

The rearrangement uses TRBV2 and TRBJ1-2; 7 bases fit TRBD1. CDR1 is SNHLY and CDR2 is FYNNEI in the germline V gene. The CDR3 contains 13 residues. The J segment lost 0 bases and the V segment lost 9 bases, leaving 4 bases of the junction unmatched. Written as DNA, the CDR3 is TGTGCCAGGCTGACAGGGTCTAACTATGGCTACACCTTC. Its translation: CARLTGSNYGYTF. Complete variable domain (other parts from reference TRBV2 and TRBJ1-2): EPEVTQTPSHQVTQMGQEVILRCVPISNHLYFYWYRQILGQKVEFLVSFYNNEISEKSEIFDDQFSVERPDGSNFTLKIRSTKLEDSAMYFCARLTGSNYGYTFGSGTRLTVV.

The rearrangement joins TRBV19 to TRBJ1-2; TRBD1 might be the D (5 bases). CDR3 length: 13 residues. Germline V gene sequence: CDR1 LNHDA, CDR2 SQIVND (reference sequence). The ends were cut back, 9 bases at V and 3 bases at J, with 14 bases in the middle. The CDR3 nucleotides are TGTGCCAGCACAGTCGCAGGGTACTATGGCTACACCTTC. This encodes CASTVAGYYGYTF. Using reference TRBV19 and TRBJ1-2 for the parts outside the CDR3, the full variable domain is DGGITQSPKYLFRKEGQNVTLSCEQNLNHDAMYWYRQDPGQGLRLIYYSQIVNDFQKGDIAEGYSVSREKKESFPLTVTSAQKNPTAFYLCASTVAGYYGYTFGSGTRLTVV.

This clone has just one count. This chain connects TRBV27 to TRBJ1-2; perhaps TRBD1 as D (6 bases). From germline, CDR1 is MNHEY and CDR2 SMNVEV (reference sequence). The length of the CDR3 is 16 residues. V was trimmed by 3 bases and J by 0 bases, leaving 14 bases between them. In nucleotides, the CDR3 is TGTGCCAGCAGTTTGAGGGGGGGCGGAGCTAACTATGGCTACACCTTC. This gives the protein CASSLRGGGANYGYTF.

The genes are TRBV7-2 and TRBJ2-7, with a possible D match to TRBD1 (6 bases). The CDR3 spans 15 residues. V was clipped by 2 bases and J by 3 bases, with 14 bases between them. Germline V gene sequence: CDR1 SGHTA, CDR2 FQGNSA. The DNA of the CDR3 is TGTGCCAGCAGCTTACAACAGGGTGACTTCTACGAGCAGTACTTC. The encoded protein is CASSLQQGDFYEQYF.

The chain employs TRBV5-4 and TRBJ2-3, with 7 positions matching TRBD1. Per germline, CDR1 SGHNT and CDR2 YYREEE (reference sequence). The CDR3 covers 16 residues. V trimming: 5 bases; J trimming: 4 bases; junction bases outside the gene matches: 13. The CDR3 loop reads CASRVDREGIADTQYF. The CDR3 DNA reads TGTGCCAGCAGAGTCGACAGGGAAGGTATTGCAGATACGCAGTATTTT.

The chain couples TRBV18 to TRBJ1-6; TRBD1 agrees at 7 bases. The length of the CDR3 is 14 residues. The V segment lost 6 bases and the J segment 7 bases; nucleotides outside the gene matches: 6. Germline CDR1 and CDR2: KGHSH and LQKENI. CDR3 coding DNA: TGTGCCAGCTCCCCCGAAGGGGGCAATTCACCCCTCCACTTT. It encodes CASSPEGGNSPLHF. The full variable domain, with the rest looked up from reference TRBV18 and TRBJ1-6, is NAGVMQNPRHLVRRRGQEARLRCSPMKGHSHVYWYRQLPEEGLKFMVYLQKENIIDESGMPKERFSAEFPKEGPSILRIQQVVRGDSAAYFCASSPEGGNSPLHFGNGTRLTVT.